Included here is one T cell receptor (beta chain) sequence, with context. Its target antigen remains unknown. The input lacks base qualities; no much larger clone sits a single base away. From cysteine to phenylalanine, the CDR3 is 16 amino acids long. The only DNA kept is the CDR3, 48 bases in frame from the first base. Relative to germline, V is 0 bases shorter and J is 0 bases shorter, with 9 bases between their ends. CDR1 and CDR2, per the germline V gene, are KGHSH and LQKENI. These data come from a study of cytomegalovirus exposure and HLA in healthy donors (dated by TCRdb to 2016 to 2017). The study in broad terms: According to a later analysis, one platform produced both the roughly 110 validation repertoires and the 700 or so repertoires of the first cohort. To predict cytomegalovirus infection status, the study combined high-throughput TCR immunosequencing, statistical association of individual TCRs with disease status, and machine learning. A separate validation cohort of 90 to 150 different subjects was used in addition to the approximately 610-subject first cohort. The aim of the study was to test whether cataloging public T cell receptors could identify signatures of past pathogen exposure. General conclusions and limits of the study: The validation cohort had no HLA typing available for a later analysis, so co-occurrence within that cohort was assessed over all 130 or so repertoires. In vitro tests confirmed that a few of the cytomegalovirus-associated TCR beta chains recognize cytomegalovirus antigens. The classifier was reported to diagnose cytomegalovirus status with high specificity and sensitivity in both the original cohort and the validation cohort. According to the authors, the approach could potentially be generalized to other disease states and immunological phenotypes. Subsequent analysis determined that TCRs grouped into clusters in the first cohort also showed a tendency toward co-occurrence across the roughly 120 validation repertoires, and 90% to 95% of cluster scores exceeded 0. Most TCR sequences were seen in very few donors, while some public TCRs were found in many individuals. In the study, 164 TCR beta chains were listed as associated with cytomegalovirus.

Libraries came from the immunoSEQ multiplex PCR assay. Regarding the original processing steps: A statistical classification framework was built for diagnosing cytomegalovirus status from the catalog of TCR beta chain sequences. Drawn from immuneACCESS, this table holds only the in-frame rearrangements with V and J called that TCRdb kept. Clones are partly lost; checked studies trace under half to an unresolved V gene and leave the rest unexplained. V and J calls and clone size come straight from that table; D and trimming were deduced from the DNA. The sample table holds about 270,000 clones, of which 65% to 90% were seen once. More than 0.8% of the sample lies in the top ten. Separate from the roughly 650-subject first cohort, the validation cohort of 120 subjects was the group to which the donors belonged.

The V and J genes are TRBV18 and TRBJ2-1; confidence is insufficient to name the D gene. This receptor was obtained from a woman between 18 and 30 years old in good health and CMV-seronegative. Input material: PBMCs. The CDR3 in this case is CASSPPKQSSYNEQFF. The DNA reads TGTGCCAGCTCACCACCGAAACAGAGCTCCTACAATGAGCAGTTCTTC.